This TCR beta chain was captured by sequencing in a study of beta chain features in type 1 diabetes. Findings and limits, study-wide: Whether HLA type influences TCRB rearrangement remained unresolved here.

The study reverse transcribed the entire isolated RNA, so it sequenced expressed TCRB transcripts. Method: immunoSEQ multiplex PCR; TCRdb's copy keeps in-frame clones and lacks some. The sample lists 200,000 to 250,000 clones, 68% seen once, with 0.053% in the top ten. There are 14 residues in the CDR3. V lost 3 bases and J lost 3; bases outside the gene matches: 3. The germline V gene has CDR1 SQVTM and CDR2 ANQGSEA. Points on this clone: Antigen specificity is unknown.

The chain combines TRBV29-1 with TRBJ2-3; 10 nucleotides match TRBD1. The material sequenced was naive CD4+ T cells from blood. The receptor's source is a man aged 30 to 45 in good health. The CDR3 region is CSVEDRGSTDTQYF. CDR3 nucleotides: TGCAGCGTTGAGGACAGGGGGAGTACAGATACGCAGTATTTT.